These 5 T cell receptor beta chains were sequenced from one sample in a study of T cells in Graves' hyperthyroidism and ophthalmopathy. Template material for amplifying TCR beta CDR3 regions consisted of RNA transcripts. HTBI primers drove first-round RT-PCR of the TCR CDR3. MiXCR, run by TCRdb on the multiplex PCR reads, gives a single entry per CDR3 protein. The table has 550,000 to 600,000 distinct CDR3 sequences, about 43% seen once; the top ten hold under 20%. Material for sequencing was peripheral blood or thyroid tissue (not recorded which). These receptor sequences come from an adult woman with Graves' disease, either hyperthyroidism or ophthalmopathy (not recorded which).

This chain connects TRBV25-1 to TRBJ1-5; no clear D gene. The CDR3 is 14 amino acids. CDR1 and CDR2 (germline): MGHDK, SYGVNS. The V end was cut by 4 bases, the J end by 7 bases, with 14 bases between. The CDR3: CASSVREGGQPQHF. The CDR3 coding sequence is TGTGCCAGCAGTGTTAGGGAGGGAGGCCAGCCCCAGCATTTT.

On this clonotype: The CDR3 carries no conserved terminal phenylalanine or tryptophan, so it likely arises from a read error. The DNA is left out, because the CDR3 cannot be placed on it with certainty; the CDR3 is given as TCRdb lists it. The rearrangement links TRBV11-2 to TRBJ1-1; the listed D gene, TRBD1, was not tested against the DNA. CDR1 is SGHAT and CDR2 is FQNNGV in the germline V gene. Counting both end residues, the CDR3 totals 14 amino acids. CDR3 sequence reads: CASSRGGLRTEASL.

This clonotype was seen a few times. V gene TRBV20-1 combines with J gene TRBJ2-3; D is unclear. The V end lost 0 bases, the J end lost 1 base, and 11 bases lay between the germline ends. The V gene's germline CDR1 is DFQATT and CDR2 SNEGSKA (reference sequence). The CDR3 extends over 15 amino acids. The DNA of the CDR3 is TGCAGTGCTAGAGATCTTGGCAGAGGCACAGATACGCAGTATTTT. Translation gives CSARDLGRGTDTQYF.

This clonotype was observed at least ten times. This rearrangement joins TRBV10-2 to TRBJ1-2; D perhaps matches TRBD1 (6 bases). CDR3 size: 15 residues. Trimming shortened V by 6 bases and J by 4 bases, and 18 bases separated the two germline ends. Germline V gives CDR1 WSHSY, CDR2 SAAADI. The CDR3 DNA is TGCGCCAGCAGCGAGGGGGTTTCTGTGGTCTATGGCTACACCTTC. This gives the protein CASSEGVSVVYGYTF.

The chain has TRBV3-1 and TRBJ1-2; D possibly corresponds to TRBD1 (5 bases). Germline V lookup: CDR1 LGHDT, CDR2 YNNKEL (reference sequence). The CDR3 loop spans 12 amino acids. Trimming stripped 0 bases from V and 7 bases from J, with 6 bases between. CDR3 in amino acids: CASSQEGVGYTF. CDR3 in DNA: TGTGCCAGCAGCCAAGAGGGGGTTGGCTACACCTTC.